The rows below give T cell receptor beta chains drawn from one sample of a study of identical twins. Via MiXCR, TCRdb re-called the 5' RACE reads, giving one row per CDR3 protein. The sample lists some 1,600,000 distinct CDR3 sequences; under 35% were seen once. Sequenced material: cord blood. These receptor sequences come from a newborn girl in good health. Each CDR3 is given with its conserved first and last residue. Fields, in order: D gene, J gene, clone size, V gene, CDR3 DNA, CDR3 protein. D genes are given only for firm matches. Expanded clones get a size class; other rows say once, few or many, or leave the size out.

>TRBD1|TRBJ1-5|NA|TRBV19
TGTGCCAGTATGGACAGGGACCCTTATCAGCCCCAGCATTTT
CASMDRDPYQPQHF
>NA|TRBJ1-5|NA|TRBV20-1
TGCAGTGCTAGAGTCGGGGCGAGAAGCAATCAGCCCCAGCATTTT
CSARVGARSNQPQHF
>NA|TRBJ1-1|NA|TRBV10-3
TGTGCCATCAGTTACAGGTACTCGAACACTGAAGCTTTCTTT
CAISYRYSNTEAFF
>NA|TRBJ1-1|many|TRBV12-3/TRBV12-4
TGTGCCAGCAGACCCGGACGGATGAACACTGAAGCTTTCTTT
CASRPGRMNTEAFF
>NA|TRBJ2-3|NA|TRBV5-1
TGCGCCAGCAGCTTCAGGGAGGTGAGCACAGATACGCAGTATTTT
CASSFREVSTDTQYF
>TRBD1|TRBJ2-7|few|TRBV24-1
TGTGCCACCAGTGAAACTAGCACCGGGACAGGGGGCTCCTACGAGCAGTACTTC
CATSETSTGTGGSYEQYF
>NA|TRBJ2-3|NA|TRBV6-1
TGTGCCAGCAGCGGGACGGGACGGCGAGCATCAGATACGCAGTATTTT
CASSGTGRRASDTQYF
>NA|TRBJ2-3|NA|TRBV3-1
TGTAGCAGCCAATCCCCAGGGAAAACAGATACGCAGTATTTT
CSSQSPGKTDTQYF
>TRBD1|TRBJ2-3|many|TRBV20-1
TGCAGTGCTAAACAGGGGGTGACAGATACGCAGTATTTT
CSAKQGVTDTQYF
>NA|TRBJ2-1|NA|TRBV30
TGTGCCTGGAGTTGGGAAACAGGGCGTGAGCAGTTCTTC
CAWSWETGREQFF
>TRBD2|TRBJ2-7|NA|TRBV3-1
TGTGCCAGCAGCCAAGGAGGGAGGCTAGCGGGAGACAATGAGCAGTACTTC
CASSQGGRLAGDNEQYF
>NA|TRBJ2-3|many|TRBV12-3/TRBV12-4
TGTGCCAGCAGATCCTTCACAGATACGCAGTATTTT
CASRSFTDTQYF
>TRBD1|TRBJ2-7|NA|TRBV6-5
TGTGCCAGCAGTTACGGGACAGCCGACTCCTACGAGCAGTACTTC
CASSYGTADSYEQYF
>TRBD1|TRBJ2-2|NA|TRBV7-2
TGTGCCAGCAGCTCCGGGACAGACAACACCGGGGAGCTGTTTTTT
CASSSGTDNTGELFF
>NA|TRBJ2-7|NA|TRBV11-2
TGTGCCAGCAACCCCTGGGCGGGGTGGACCTACGAGCAGTACTTC
CASNPWAGWTYEQYF
>TRBD2|TRBJ2-7|few|TRBV7-2
TGTGCCAGCAGGTGGACTAGCGGGAGAAACGAGCAGTACTTC
CASRWTSGRNEQYF
>NA|TRBJ1-2|NA|TRBV20-1
TGCAGTGCTAGAGCCCCCTCCGGGGAGTTGAACTATGGCTACACCTTC
CSARAPSGELNYGYTF
>NA|TRBJ2-4|few|TRBV9
TGTGCCAGCAGCGTAGGAAGCCGGCTAGCCAAAAACATTCAGTACTTC
CASSVGSRLAKNIQYF
>TRBD1|TRBJ1-4|NA|TRBV20-1
TGCAGTGCTAGAGATGCAGGGGGCTTTGAAAAACTGTTTTTT
CSARDAGGFEKLFF
>TRBD2|TRBJ2-7|NA|TRBV5-1
TGCGCCAGCAGCATCGGGACTAGCCCCTACGAGCAGTACTTC
CASSIGTSPYEQYF
>TRBD1|TRBJ2-5|NA|TRBV28
TGTGCCAGCAGCCGAACGGACAGGGGAGGGGAGACCCAGTACTTC
CASSRTDRGGETQYF
>NA|TRBJ2-1|NA|TRBV10-1
TGCGCCAGCAGTGGTCTAGCTGACTTGAACGAGCAGTTCTTC
CASSGLADLNEQFF
>TRBD1|TRBJ1-6|once|TRBV20-1
TGCAGTGCTAGAGAACAGGGGCTATCTAATTCACCCCTCCACTTT
CSAREQGLSNSPLHF
>NA|TRBJ1-2|NA|TRBV13
TGTGCCAGCAGCTTTTCCAGCTCTCCTAACTATGGCTACACCTTC
CASSFSSSPNYGYTF
>TRBD2|TRBJ2-1|NA|TRBV27
TGTGCCAGCCTAGGACTAGCGGGGGCCCCGGGCCCCCACAATGAGCAGTTCTTC
CASLGLAGAPGPHNEQFF
>TRBD2|TRBJ2-7|NA|TRBV2
TGTGCCAGCACCGGTTTATTAGCGGGGCCACCCTACGAGCAGTACTTC
CASTGLLAGPPYEQYF
>NA|TRBJ2-1|few|TRBV10-3
TGTGCCATCGCCTCGGGGAGCGGATCTTACAATGAGCAGTTCTTC
CAIASGSGSYNEQFF
>TRBD2|TRBJ2-3|NA|TRBV12-3/TRBV12-4
TGTGCCAGCAGAGCCAGACTAGCCCTAGCGGGAGATACGCAGTATTTT
CASRARLALAGDTQYF
>TRBD2|TRBJ2-5|once|TRBV6-6
TGTGCCAGCAGCATACTACTAGCGGGGGGGCTTGAGACCCAGTACTTC
CASSILLAGGLETQYF
>NA|TRBJ2-2|NA|TRBV10-1
TGCGCCAGCAGTGAGGCCCCAATCTCAAGTTTCCCTGAACTATTCGCGAACACCGGGGAGCTGTTTTTT
CASSEAPISSFPELFANTGELFF
>NA|TRBJ2-7|NA|TRBV20-1
TGCAGTGCCTACCTTAAGACCTACGAGCAGTACTTC
CSAYLKTYEQYF
>NA|TRBJ1-2|NA|TRBV20-1
TGCAGTGCTAGAGATCCGAGTGGCTCTAGGAACTATGGCTACACCTTC
CSARDPSGSRNYGYTF
>NA|TRBJ1-2|few|TRBV24-1
TGTGCCACCAGTGATCACCGACTGCTCTATGGCTACACCTTC
CATSDHRLLYGYTF
>NA|TRBJ2-3|NA|TRBV10-3
TGTGCCATCAGTGAGTCCCCGGGGGACACAGATACGCAGTATTTT
CAISESPGDTDTQYF
>TRBD2|TRBJ2-1|NA|TRBV27
TGTGCCAGCAGTTTACGCCCGAGCGGGAAAGTGAGAAATGAGCAGTTCTTC
CASSLRPSGKVRNEQFF
>NA|TRBJ2-3|few|TRBV4-1
TGCGCCAGCAGCCGAGCCAGGGTCCGGGACCCCCCTTCATCATTCACAGATACGCAGTATTTT
CASSRARVRDPPSSFTDTQYF
>NA|TRBJ2-7|NA|TRBV7-2
TGTGCCAGCAGCTTACTAGCGCATGCCTACGAGCAGTACTTC
CASSLLAHAYEQYF
>NA|TRBJ2-1|once|TRBV19
TGTGCCAGTAGTATCTCATTGGGTGAGCAGTTCTTC
CASSISLGEQFF
>NA|TRBJ1-2|NA|TRBV29-1
TGCAGCGTTCGTTATGGGACGAGATATGGCTACACCTTC
CSVRYGTRYGYTF
>NA|TRBJ2-1|once|TRBV28
TGTGCCAGCAGTTTAGGACCAAAGTTGTACGAGCAGTTCTTC
CASSLGPKLYEQFF
>TRBD2|TRBJ2-1|NA|TRBV7-2
TGTGCCAGCAGCTTGGGTAGCGGGGGATACAATGAGCTGTTCTTC
CASSLGSGGYNELFF
>NA|TRBJ1-2|few|TRBV6-1
TGTGCCAGCAGTAGACCGGGAGGGATCTATGGCTACACCTTC
CASSRPGGIYGYTF
>NA|TRBJ1-1|NA|TRBV11-2
TGTGCCAGCAGCTTCCTGGACAACACTGAAGCTTTCTTT
CASSFLDNTEAFF
>TRBD1|TRBJ1-2|once|TRBV10-3
TGTGCCATCTCAGGGGGCTTGTATGGCTACACCTTC
CAISGGLYGYTF
>NA|TRBJ2-3|few|TRBV7-8
TGTGCCAGCAGCCATGGACGTTTTCCCCCCACAGATACGCAGTATTTT
CASSHGRFPPTDTQYF
>TRBD2|TRBJ2-7|NA|TRBV20-1
TGCAGTGCTAGACGTCTAGCGGGGGGGAGCTCCTACAATGAGCAGTACTTC
CSARRLAGGSSYNEQYF
>TRBD1|TRBJ2-7|NA|TRBV4-1
TGCGCCAGCAGCCAAGATGGCGGGACAGGTATAGGCGAGCAGTACTTC
CASSQDGGTGIGEQYF
>NA|TRBJ2-5|NA|TRBV28
TGTGCCAGCAGCTATACAGGGTACCAAGAGACCCAGTACTTC
CASSYTGYQETQYF
>TRBD1|TRBJ2-1|NA|TRBV20-1
TGCAGTGCCCGGCGGGACAGGGTGGGCAATGAGCAGTTCTTC
CSARRDRVGNEQFF
>NA|TRBJ1-2|NA|TRBV19
TGTGCCAGTAGTATCCCCGGGGCTTTTAACTATGGCTACACCTTC
CASSIPGAFNYGYTF
>NA|TRBJ1-2|many|TRBV12-3/TRBV12-4
TGTGCCAGCAGCACCGGGACTGAGTATGGCTACACCTTC
CASSTGTEYGYTF
>NA|TRBJ2-7|NA|TRBV3-1
TGTGCCAGCAGCCAAAGAGCTCTGGACGAGCAGTACTTC
CASSQRALDEQYF